The source of this T cell receptor beta chain is a study of identical twins. The CDR3 is made up of 14 amino acids. The V and J ends lost 3 bases and 8 bases, in that order; junction bases with no gene match: 5. This clonotype was detected only a few times. TCRdb analysed the 5' RACE reads with MiXCR anew, one entry per CDR3 protein. The sample lists roughly 720,000 distinct CDR3 sequences, 15% to 20% occurring once. This sample also appeared in a second study, on T cells expressing NK-cell markers.

The TCR was taken from a woman under 30 in good health. The chain is built from TRBV12-3 or TRBV12-4 and TRBJ2-1; 9 nucleotides line up with TRBD2. The specimen was PBMCs. CDR3 in amino acids: CASSLVAGVYEQFF. CDR3 DNA sequence: TGTGCCAGCAGTTTGGTAGCGGGAGTATATGAGCAGTTCTTC.